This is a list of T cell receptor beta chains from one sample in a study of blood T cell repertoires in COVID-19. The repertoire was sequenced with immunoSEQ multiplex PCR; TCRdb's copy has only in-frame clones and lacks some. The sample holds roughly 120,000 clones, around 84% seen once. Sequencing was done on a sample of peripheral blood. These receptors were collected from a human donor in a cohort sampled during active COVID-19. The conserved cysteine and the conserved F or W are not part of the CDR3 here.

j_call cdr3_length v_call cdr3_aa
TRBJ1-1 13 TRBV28 ASRYRGQAGTEAF
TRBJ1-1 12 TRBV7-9 ASSLPPGDTEAF
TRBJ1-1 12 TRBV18 ASSPRREGAEAF
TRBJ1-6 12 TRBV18 ASSPDTAYSPLH
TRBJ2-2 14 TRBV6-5 ASSSRLAGGLRELF
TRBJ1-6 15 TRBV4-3 ASSQELGGTYNSPLH
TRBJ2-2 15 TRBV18 ASSPSRNRGGTGELF
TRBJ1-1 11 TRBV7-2 ASSLVGRTEAF
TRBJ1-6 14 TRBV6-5 ASSYSGGASNSPLH
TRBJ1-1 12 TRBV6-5 ASNGQVGGTEAF
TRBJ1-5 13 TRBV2 ASSEGPGEDQPQH
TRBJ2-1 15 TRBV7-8 ASSLAGTGNSYNEQF
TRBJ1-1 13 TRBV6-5 ASSYPGGADTEAF
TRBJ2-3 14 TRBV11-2 ASSLGAGLSTDTQY
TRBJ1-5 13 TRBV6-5 ASSQGQGSNQPQH
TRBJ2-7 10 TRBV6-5 ASKRSSYEQY
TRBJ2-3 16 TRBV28 ASSLAGTSGANTDTQY
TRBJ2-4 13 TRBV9 ASSVGMDRAGIQY
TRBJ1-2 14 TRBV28 ASSFALTGDIYGYT
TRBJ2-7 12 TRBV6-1 ASSEALRGQIPR
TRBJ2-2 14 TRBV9 ASSPYGSLNTGELF
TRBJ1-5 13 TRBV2 ASSEAGGSNQPQH
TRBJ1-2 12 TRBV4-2 ASSQLQGNYGYT
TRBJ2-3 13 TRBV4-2 ASSQVGAAVDTQY
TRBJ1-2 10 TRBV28 ASSLLSRIYT
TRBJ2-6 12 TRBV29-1 SVRTGVGANVLT
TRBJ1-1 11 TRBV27 ASSVSVNTEAF
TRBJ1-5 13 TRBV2 ASSAQGYSNQPQH
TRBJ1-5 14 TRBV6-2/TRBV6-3 ASSPLHRGEGQPQH
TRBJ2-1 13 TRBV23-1 ASPGQGAAYNEQF
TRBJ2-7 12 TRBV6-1 ASSERDKSYEQY
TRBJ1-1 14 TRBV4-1 ASSLFPGQGNTEAF
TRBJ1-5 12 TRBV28 ASSSRGHNQPQH
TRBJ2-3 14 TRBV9 ASSVDVRGGQDTQY
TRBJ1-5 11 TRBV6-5 ASRPRVTQPQH
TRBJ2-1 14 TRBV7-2 ASSVKAGGIYNEQF
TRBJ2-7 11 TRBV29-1 SVVQGLGYEQY
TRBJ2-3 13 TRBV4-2 ASSQDGSSTDTQY
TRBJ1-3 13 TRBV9 ASSVDRDSGNTIY
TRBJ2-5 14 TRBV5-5 ASSLAFGQGLETQY
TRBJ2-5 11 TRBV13 ASSLGAEETQY
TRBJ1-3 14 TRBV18 ASSPSQGANGNTIY
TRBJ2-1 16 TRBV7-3 ASSLNNDPGQGYNEQF
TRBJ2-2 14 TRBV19 ASSPRGSGESGELF
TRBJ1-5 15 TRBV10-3 AISEVGQGGDNQPQH
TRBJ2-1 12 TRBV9 ASSGTSASNEQF
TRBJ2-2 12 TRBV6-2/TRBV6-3 ASSHDTDTGELF
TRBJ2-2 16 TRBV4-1 ASSQDNPQGGSTGELF
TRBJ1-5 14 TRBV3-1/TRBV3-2 ASSQDRQGCNQPQH
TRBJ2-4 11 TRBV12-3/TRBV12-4 ASSLSRRDRGY
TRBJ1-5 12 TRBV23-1 ASSQSNRGQPQH